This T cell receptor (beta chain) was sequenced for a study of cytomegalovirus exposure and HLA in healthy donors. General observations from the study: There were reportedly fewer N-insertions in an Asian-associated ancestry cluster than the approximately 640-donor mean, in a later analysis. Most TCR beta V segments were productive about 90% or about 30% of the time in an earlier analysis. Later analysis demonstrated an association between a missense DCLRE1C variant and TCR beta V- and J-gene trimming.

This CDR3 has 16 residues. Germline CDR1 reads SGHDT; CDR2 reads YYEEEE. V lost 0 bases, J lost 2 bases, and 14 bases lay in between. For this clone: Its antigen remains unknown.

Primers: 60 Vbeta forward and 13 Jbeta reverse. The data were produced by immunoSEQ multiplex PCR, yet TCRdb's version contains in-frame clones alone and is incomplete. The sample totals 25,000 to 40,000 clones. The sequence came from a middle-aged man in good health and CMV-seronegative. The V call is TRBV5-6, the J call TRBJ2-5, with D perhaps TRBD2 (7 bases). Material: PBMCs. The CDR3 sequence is CASSLGWAGAQETQYF. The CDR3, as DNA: TGTGCCAGCAGCTTGGGGTGGGCGGGGGCACAAGAGACCCAGTACTTC. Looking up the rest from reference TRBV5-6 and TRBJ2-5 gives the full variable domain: DAGVTQSPTHLIKTRGQQVTLRCSPKSGHDTVSWYQQALGQGPQFIFQYYEEEERQRGNFPDRFSGHQFPNYSSELNVNALLLGDSALYLCASSLGWAGAQETQYFGPGTRLLVL.